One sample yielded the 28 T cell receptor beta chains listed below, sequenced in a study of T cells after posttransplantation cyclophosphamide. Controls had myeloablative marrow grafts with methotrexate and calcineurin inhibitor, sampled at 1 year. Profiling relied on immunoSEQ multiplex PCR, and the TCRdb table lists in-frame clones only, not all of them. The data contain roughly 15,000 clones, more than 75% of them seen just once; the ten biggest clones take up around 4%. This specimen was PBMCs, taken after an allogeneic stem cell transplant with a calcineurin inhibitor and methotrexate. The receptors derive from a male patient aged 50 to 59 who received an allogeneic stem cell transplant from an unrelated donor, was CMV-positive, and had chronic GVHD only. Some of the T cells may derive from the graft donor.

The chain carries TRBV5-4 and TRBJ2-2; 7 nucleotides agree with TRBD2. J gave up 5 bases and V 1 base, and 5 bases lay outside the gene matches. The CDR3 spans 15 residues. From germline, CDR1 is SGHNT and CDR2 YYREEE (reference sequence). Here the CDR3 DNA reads TGTGCCAGCAGCTTGTCGGCGGGGGTGACCGGGGAGCTGTTTTTT. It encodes CASSLSAGVTGELFF.

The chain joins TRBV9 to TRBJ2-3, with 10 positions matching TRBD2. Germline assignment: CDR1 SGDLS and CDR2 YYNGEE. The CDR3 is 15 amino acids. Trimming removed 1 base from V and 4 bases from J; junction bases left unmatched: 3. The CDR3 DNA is TGTGCCAGCAGCGTACTAGCGGGAGAAGCAGATACGCAGTATTTT. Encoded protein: CASSVLAGEADTQYF.

CDR3 sequence (DNA): TGTGCCAGTAGTCCAGACCCAGGGTTGTCTGAAGCTTTCTTT. This gives the protein CASSPDPGLSEAFF. This chain links TRBV19 with TRBJ1-1; tentatively, D is TRBD1 (5 bases). Trimming stripped 5 bases from V and 6 bases from J, with 16 bases between. From germline, CDR1 is LNHDA and CDR2 SQIVND (reference sequence). This CDR3 region has 14 residues.

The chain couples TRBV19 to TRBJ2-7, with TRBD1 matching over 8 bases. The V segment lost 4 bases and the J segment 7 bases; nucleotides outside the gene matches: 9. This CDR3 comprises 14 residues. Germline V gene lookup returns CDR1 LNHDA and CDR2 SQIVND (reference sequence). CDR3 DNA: TGTGCCAGTAGTACCGGGACAGGACGGAGGGAGCAGTACTTC. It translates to CASSTGTGRREQYF.

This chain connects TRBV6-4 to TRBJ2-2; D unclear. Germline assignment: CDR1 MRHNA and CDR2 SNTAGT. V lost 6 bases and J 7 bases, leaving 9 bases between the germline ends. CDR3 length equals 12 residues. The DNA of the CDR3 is TGTGCCAGCAGACCCGGGTTCGGGGAGCTGTTTTTT. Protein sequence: CASRPGFGELFF.

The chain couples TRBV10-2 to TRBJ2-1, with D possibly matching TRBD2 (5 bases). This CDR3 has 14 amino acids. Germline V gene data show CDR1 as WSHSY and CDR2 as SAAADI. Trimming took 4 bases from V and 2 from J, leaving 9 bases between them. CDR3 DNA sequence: TGCGCCAGCAGTGCTACGGGAACCTACAATGAGCAGTTCTTC. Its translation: CASSATGTYNEQFF.

CDR3 coding DNA: TGCAGCGTTTCCCTGAAGGGGCTAGCGGGAGTCAACACCGGGGAGCTGTTTTTT. Its protein product is CSVSLKGLAGVNTGELFF. V is TRBV29-1 and J is TRBJ2-2; TRBD2 matches at 10 bases. V shed 5 bases and J 2 bases; nucleotides not matched to a gene: 14. CDR1 and CDR2 (germline): SQVTM, ANQGSEA. The CDR3 has 18 residues.

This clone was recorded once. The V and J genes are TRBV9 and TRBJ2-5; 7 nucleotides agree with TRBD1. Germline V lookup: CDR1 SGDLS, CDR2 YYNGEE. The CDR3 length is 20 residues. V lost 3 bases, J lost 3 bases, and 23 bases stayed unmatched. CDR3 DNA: TGTGCCAGCAGCGCCTTAGGGTATATGCAACTGACAGGGCCCGAAGAGACCCAGTACTTC. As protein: CASSALGYMQLTGPEETQYF.

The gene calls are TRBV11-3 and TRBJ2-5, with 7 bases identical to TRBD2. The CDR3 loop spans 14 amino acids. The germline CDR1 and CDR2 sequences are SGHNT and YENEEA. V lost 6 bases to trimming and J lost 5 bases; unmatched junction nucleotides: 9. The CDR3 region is CASSTRLAAETQYF. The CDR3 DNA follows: TGTGCCAGCAGTACCCGACTAGCAGCGGAGACCCAGTACTTC.

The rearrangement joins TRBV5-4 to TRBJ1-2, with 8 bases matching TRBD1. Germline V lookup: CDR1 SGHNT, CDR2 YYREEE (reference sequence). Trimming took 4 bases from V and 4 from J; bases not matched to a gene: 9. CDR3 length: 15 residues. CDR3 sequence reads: CASSPGQEVAYGYTF. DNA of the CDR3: TGTGCCAGCAGCCCGGGACAGGAGGTTGCCTATGGCTACACCTTC. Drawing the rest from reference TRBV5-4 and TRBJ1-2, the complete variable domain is ETGVTQSPTHLIKTRGQQVTLRCSSQSGHNTVSWYQQALGQGPQFIFQYYREEENGRGNFPPRFSGLQFPNYSSELNVNALELDDSALYLCASSPGQEVAYGYTFGSGTRLTVV.

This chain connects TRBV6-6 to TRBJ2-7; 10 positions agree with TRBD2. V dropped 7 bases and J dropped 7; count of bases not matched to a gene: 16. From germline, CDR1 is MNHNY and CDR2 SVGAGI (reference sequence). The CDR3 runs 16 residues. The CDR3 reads CASTGYELAGPGEQYF. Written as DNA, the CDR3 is TGTGCCAGCACCGGATACGAACTAGCGGGACCCGGTGAGCAGTACTTC.

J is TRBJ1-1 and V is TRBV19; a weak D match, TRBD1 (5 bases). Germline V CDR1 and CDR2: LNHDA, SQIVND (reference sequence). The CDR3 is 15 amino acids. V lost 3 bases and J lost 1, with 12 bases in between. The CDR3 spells CASSIRGEGNTEAFF. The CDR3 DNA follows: TGTGCCAGTAGTATCCGGGGGGAGGGGAACACTGAAGCTTTCTTT.

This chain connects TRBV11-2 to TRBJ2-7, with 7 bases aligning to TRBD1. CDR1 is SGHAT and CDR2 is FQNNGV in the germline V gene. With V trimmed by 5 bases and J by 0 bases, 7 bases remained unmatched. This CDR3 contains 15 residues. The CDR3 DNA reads TGTGCCAGCAGCCTGGTAGGACAGGCCTCCTACGAGCAGTACTTC. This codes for CASSLVGQASYEQYF. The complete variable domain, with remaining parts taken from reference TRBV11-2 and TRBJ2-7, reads EAGVAQSPRYKIIEKRQSVAFWCNPISGHATLYWYQQILGQGPKLLIQFQNNGVVDDSQLPKDRFSAERLKGVDSTLKIQPAKLEDSAVYLCASSLVGQASYEQYFGPGTRLTVT.

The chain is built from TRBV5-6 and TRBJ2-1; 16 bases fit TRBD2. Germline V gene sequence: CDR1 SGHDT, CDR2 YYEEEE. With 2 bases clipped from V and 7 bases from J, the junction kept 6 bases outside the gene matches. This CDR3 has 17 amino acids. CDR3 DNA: TGTGCCAGCAGCTTTGGGACTAGCGGGGGGGCGGGGAATGAGCAGTTCTTC. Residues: CASSFGTSGGAGNEQFF.

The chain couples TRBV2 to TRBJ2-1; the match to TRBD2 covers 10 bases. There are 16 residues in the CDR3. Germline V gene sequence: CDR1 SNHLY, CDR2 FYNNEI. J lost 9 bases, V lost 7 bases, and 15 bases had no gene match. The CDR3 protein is CASTEGRLAGEGEQFF. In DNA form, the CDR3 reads TGTGCCAGCACCGAGGGTAGGCTAGCGGGGGAAGGTGAGCAGTTCTTC.

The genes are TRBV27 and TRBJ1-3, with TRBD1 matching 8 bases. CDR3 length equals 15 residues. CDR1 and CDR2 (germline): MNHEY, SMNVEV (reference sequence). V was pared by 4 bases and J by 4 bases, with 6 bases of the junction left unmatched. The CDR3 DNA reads TGTGCCAGCAGTTCCCAGGGGGCGTGGGGAAACACCATATATTTT. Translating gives CASSSQGAWGNTIYF.

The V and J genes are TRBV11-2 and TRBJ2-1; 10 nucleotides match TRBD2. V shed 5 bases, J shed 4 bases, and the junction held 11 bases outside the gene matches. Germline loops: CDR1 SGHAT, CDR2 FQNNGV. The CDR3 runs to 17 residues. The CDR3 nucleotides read TGTGCCAGCAGCCCCTTCCCGACTAGCGGGTCTTACAATGAGCAGTTCTTC. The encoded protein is CASSPFPTSGSYNEQFF.

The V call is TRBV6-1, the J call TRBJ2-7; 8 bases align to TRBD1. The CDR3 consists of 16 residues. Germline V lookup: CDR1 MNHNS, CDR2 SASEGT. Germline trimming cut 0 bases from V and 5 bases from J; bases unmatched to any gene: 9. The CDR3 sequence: CASSEALRQGADEQYF. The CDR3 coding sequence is TGTGCCAGCAGTGAAGCGCTTCGGCAGGGGGCTGACGAGCAGTACTTC.

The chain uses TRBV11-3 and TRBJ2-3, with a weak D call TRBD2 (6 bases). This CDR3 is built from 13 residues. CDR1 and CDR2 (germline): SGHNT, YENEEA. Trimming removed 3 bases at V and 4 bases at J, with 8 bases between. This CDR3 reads CASSLEGPDTQYF. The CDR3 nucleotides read TGTGCCAGCAGCTTGGAGGGACCAGATACGCAGTATTTT.

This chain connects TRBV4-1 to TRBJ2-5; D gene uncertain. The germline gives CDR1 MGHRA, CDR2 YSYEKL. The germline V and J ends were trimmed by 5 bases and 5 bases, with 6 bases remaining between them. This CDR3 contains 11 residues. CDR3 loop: CASSSGETQYF. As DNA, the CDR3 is TGCGCCAGCAGCTCCGGTGAGACCCAGTACTTC.

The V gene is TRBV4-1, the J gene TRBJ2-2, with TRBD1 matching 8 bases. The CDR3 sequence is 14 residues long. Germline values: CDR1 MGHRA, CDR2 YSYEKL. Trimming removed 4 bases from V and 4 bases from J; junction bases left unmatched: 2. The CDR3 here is CASSLQGGTGELFF. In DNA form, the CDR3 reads TGCGCCAGCAGCCTACAGGGGGGCACCGGGGAGCTGTTTTTT.

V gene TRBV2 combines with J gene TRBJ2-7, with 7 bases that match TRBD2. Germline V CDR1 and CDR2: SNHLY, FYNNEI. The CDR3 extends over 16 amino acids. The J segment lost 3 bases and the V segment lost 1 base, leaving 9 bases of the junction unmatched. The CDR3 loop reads CASSEVTSGNYYEQYF. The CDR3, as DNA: TGTGCCAGCAGTGAAGTGACCAGCGGGAACTACTACGAGCAGTACTTC.

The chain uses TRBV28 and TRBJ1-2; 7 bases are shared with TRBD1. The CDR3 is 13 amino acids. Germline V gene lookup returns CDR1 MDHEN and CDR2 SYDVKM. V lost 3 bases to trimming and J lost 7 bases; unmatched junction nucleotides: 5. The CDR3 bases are TGTGCCAGCAGTTTTTTAGGGGGCCCTGGCTACACCTTC. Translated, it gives CASSFLGGPGYTF.

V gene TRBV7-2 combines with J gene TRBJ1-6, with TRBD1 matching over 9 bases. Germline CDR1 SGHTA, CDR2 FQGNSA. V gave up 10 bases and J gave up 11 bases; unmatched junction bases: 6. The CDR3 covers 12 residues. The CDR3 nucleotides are TGTGCCACCAGGGACAGGGTTCCACCCCTCCACTTT. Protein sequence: CATRDRVPPLHF. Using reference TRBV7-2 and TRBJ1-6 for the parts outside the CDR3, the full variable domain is GAGVSQSPSNKVTEKGKDVELRCDPISGHTALYWYRQSLGQGLEFLIYFQGNSAPDKSGLPSDRFSAERTGGSVSTLTIQRTQQEDSAVYLCATRDRVPPLHFGNGTRLTVT.

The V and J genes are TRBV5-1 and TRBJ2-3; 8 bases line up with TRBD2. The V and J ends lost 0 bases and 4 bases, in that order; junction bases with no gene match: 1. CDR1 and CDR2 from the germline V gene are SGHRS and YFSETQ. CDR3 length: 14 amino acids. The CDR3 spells CASSLELAADTQYF. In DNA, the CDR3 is TGCGCCAGCAGCTTGGAACTAGCGGCAGATACGCAGTATTTT.

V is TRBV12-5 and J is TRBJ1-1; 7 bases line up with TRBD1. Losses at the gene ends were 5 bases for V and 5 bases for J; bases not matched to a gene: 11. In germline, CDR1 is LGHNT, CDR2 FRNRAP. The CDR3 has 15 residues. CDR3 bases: TGTGCTAGTGGTGCCCCGAGGGGGCTAAGAACTGAAGCTTTCTTT. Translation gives CASGAPRGLRTEAFF.

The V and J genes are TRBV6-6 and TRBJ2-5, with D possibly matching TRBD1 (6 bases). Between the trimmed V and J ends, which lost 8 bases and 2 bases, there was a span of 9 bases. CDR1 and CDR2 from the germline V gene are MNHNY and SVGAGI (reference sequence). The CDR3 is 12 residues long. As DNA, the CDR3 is TGTGCCAGCTGGACAGATCAAGAGACCCAGTACTTC. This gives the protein CASWTDQETQYF.

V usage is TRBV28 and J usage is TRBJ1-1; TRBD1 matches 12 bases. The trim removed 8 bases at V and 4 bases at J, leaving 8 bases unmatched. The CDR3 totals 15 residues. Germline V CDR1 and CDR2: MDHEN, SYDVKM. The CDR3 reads CASPGQGARGTEAFF. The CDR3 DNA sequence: TGTGCCAGCCCGGGACAGGGGGCGAGAGGCACTGAAGCTTTCTTT.